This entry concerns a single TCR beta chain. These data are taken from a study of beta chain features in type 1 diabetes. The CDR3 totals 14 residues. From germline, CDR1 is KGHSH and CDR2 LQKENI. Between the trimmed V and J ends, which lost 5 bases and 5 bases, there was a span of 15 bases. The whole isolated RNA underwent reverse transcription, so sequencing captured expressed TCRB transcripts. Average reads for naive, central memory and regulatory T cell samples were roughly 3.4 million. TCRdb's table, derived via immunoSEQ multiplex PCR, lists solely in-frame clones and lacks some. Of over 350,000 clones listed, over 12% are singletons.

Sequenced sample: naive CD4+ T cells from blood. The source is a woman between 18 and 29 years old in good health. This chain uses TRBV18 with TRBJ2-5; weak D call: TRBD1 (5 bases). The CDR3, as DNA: TGTGCCAGCTCAGATATACAGGTTTCCGAGACCCAGTACTTC. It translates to CASSDIQVSETQYF.